Listed here is a single TCR beta chain. Its antigen is currently unknown. This specimen belongs to a study of OX40 agonist ivuxolimab in advanced cancers. In the study overall: In this cohort, patients received ivuxolimab, an agonistic anti-OX40 (CD134) antibody. Two patients with cutaneous melanoma and one with hepatocellular carcinoma, three in total, showed partial responses. Eligibility admitted prior anti-PD-1, anti-PD-L1 or anti-CTLA-4 therapy; about 40% had some. Study results and caveats: The study observed clonal expansion of CD4+ and CD8+ blood T cells by week 6 at 0.1 to 3.0 mg/kg.

CDR1 is MNHNY and CDR2 is SVGAGI in the germline V gene (reference sequence). V lost 0 bases, J lost 5 bases, and 4 bases stayed unmatched. This CDR3 contains 16 residues. Generated by immunoSEQ multiplex PCR, the TCRdb table keeps only in-frame clones and is missing some. This sample has approximately 20,000 clones, with over 75% found just once. The receptor was derived from an adult with an advanced solid tumor such as melanoma, head and neck, liver or kidney cancer. The sample consisted of CD4+ or CD8+ T cells sorted from blood, taken in a trial of the OX40 agonist ivuxolimab. The genes are TRBV6-6 and TRBJ1-1, with TRBD1 matching over 12 bases. CDR3 bases: TGTGCCAGCAGTTACTCGGGACAGGGGGCGCGAACTGAAGCTTTCTTT. This codes for CASSYSGQGARTEAFF.